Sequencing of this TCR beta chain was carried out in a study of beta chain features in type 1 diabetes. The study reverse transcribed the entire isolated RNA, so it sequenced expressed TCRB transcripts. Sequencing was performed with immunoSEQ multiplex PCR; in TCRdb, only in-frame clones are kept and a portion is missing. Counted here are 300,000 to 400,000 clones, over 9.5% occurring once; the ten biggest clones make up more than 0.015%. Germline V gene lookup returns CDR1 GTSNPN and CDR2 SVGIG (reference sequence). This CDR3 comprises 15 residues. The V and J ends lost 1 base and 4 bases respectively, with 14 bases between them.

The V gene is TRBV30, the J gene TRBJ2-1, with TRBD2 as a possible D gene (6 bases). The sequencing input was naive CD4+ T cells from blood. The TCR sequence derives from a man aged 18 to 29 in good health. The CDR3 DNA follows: TGTGCCTGGAGTGAAGGACTGGGGGGATACAATGAGCAGTTCTTC. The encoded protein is CAWSEGLGGYNEQFF.